A single sample is the source of the 30 T cell receptor beta chains below, sequenced in a study of blood T cells in healthy people across ages. Alongside a J-beta primer mix, a sample-barcoded 5' primer served in a second PCR lasting about 7 to 11 cycles. Via MiXCR, TCRdb re-called the 5' RACE reads, giving one row per CDR3 protein. The profile shows around 1,000,000 distinct CDR3 sequences, roughly a quarter of them singletons. The same sample was also studied in work on T cells of mothers and their children.

Sequenced material: blood. The receptors shown here come from a girl aged 2 to 9 in good health.

The V call is TRBV6-1, the J call TRBJ1-2, with D unclear. V shed 3 bases and J shed 0 bases, with 11 bases lying between them. The CDR3 has 15 amino acids. The germline CDR1 and CDR2 sequences are MNHNS and SASEGT. The chain's CDR3 is CASSEPDETNYGYTF. In DNA form, the CDR3 reads TGTGCCAGCAGTGAGCCCGACGAAACTAACTATGGCTACACCTTC.

The gene calls are TRBV24-1 and TRBJ1-4; weak D call: TRBD1 (5 bases). The V gene's germline CDR1 is KGHDR and CDR2 SFDVKD. V lost 3 bases and J 10 bases, leaving 20 bases between the germline ends. The CDR3 spans 16 residues. The DNA of the CDR3 is TGTGCCACCAGTGATCTACGAACGGGACGGGGATTAAAACTGTTTTTT. Translating it yields CATSDLRTGRGLKLFF.

This clonotype was seen just once. The V gene is TRBV19, the J gene TRBJ2-7; TRBD2 is a possible D gene (6 bases). Germline CDR1 LNHDA, CDR2 SQIVND (reference sequence). The CDR3 extends over 15 amino acids. V was pared by 1 base and J by 3 bases, with 13 bases between. The CDR3 DNA sequence: TGTGCCAGTAGTATAGCCCCGGGACTGAACTACGAGCAGTACTTC. It specifies CASSIAPGLNYEQYF.

This clonotype was observed a few times. The chain links TRBV29-1 to TRBJ1-1; 8 bases map to TRBD1. V dropped 1 base and J dropped 7; count of bases not matched to a gene: 8. Looked up from germline, CDR1 is SQVTM and CDR2 is ANQGSEA. The CDR3 is 14 amino acids. This chain's CDR3 is CSVEGFSGGIEAFF. The CDR3 DNA reads TGCAGCGTTGAAGGTTTTTCAGGGGGCATTGAAGCTTTCTTT.

The table lists this clonotype with a few counts. The gene calls are TRBV29-1 and TRBJ2-4; D is unresolved. The CDR3 consists of 12 residues. The germline V gene encodes CDR1 SQVTM and CDR2 ANQGSEA. V was clipped by 4 bases and J by 9 bases, with 13 bases between them. In DNA form, the CDR3 reads TGCAGCGTTGTTGAGCGTATCGGCATTCAGTACTTC. It yields the protein CSVVERIGIQYF.

This chain joins TRBV20-1 and TRBJ2-5; D ambiguous. The CDR3 contains 11 residues. Trimming cost V 6 bases and J 4 bases, with 9 bases left between them. Germline V gene data show CDR1 as DFQATT and CDR2 as SNEGSKA (reference sequence). The CDR3, as DNA: TGCAGTGCCTCCATTCTAGAGACCCAGTACTTC. This translates into CSASILETQYF.

This clonotype was counted between two and nine times. The V gene is TRBV7-9, the J gene TRBJ2-7; tentatively, D is TRBD2 (6 bases). The V end lost 4 bases, the J end lost 11 bases, and 15 bases lay between the germline ends. Germline V gene lookup returns CDR1 SEHNR and CDR2 FQNEAQ (reference sequence). The CDR3 runs 12 residues. The CDR3 coding sequence is TGTGCCAGCAGCTCGGTGGGGGGTCCGGAGTACTTC. This codes for CASSSVGGPEYF. Using reference TRBV7-9 and TRBJ2-7 for the parts outside the CDR3, the full variable domain is DTGVSQNPRHKITKRGQNVTFRCDPISEHNRLYWYRQTLGQGPEFLTYFQNEAQLEKSRLLSDRFSAERPKGSFSTLEIQRTEQGDSAMYLCASSSVGGPEYFGPGTRLTVT.

V is TRBV7-9 and J is TRBJ1-1; D gene unclear. The germline V gene has CDR1 SEHNR and CDR2 FQNEAQ (reference sequence). The CDR3 covers 13 residues. V was pared by 2 bases and J by 7 bases, with 11 bases between. CDR3 amino acids: CASSLLPSGEAFF. In DNA, the CDR3 is TGTGCCAGCAGCTTACTTCCTTCGGGTGAAGCTTTCTTT. Full variable domain (missing parts from reference TRBV7-9 and TRBJ1-1): DTGVSQNPRHKITKRGQNVTFRCDPISEHNRLYWYRQTLGQGPEFLTYFQNEAQLEKSRLLSDRFSAERPKGSFSTLEIQRTEQGDSAMYLCASSLLPSGEAFFGQGTRLTVV.

The chain employs TRBV29-1 and TRBJ2-3; D call uncertain. The CDR3 totals 11 residues. V was trimmed by 6 bases and J by 8 bases, leaving 12 bases between them. Germline V gene sequence: CDR1 SQVTM, CDR2 ANQGSEA. CDR3 loop: CSVNIIGTQYF. In DNA form, the CDR3 reads TGCAGCGTCAACATTATCGGTACGCAGTATTTT.

The V and J genes are TRBV6-5 and TRBJ2-1; 7 nucleotides line up with TRBD2. Losses at the gene ends were 4 bases for V and 6 bases for J; bases not matched to a gene: 9. Germline CDR1 reads MNHEY; CDR2 reads SVGAGI. The CDR3 loop spans 15 amino acids. CDR3 sequence (DNA): TGTGCCAGCAGTTCCACGGCGGGAGCGGGCAATGAGCAGTTCTTC. The encoded protein is CASSSTAGAGNEQFF.

There are a few counts of this clonotype. The chain couples TRBV3-1 to TRBJ2-7; 9 bases map to TRBD2. The CDR3 length is 16 residues. The ends lost 4 bases at V and 4 bases at J; junction bases unmatched: 11. In germline, CDR1 is LGHDT, CDR2 YNNKEL (reference sequence). CDR3 nucleotide sequence: TGTGCCAGCAGCCGGATGACTAGCGGATATCCGTACGAGCAGTACTTC. Amino acid sequence: CASSRMTSGYPYEQYF.

This clonotype was seen a handful of times. The rearrangement uses TRBV11-2 and TRBJ1-3; no definite D call. The CDR3 totals 13 residues. V lost 5 bases, J lost 8 bases, and 13 bases lay in between. Per germline, CDR1 SGHAT and CDR2 FQNNGV. The CDR3 here is CASSVSGGDTIYF. CDR3 coding DNA: TGTGCCAGCAGCGTTAGCGGCGGAGACACCATATATTTT. Combining the CDR3 with reference TRBV11-2 and TRBJ1-3 gives the whole variable domain EAGVAQSPRYKIIEKRQSVAFWCNPISGHATLYWYQQILGQGPKLLIQFQNNGVVDDSQLPKDRFSAERLKGVDSTLKIQPAKLEDSAVYLCASSVSGGDTIYFGEGSWLTVV.

Comments on this clonotype: At one boundary the junction diverges from the germline segment, which might be a read error. The chain employs TRBV2 and TRBJ1-2; no reliable D call. The V gene's germline CDR1 is SNHLY and CDR2 FYNNEI. The length of the CDR3 is 11 residues. This CDR3 reads CASSEAAGYIF. DNA for the CDR3: TGTGCCAGCAGTGAGGCGGCTGGCTACATCTTC.

This clonotype occurred a few times. The junction does not match germline at one end; this may be a read error. The chain employs TRBV9 and TRBJ2-1; 13 bases are shared with TRBD2. The CDR3 has 16 residues. The germline V gene has CDR1 SGDLS and CDR2 YYNGEE. The CDR3 DNA sequence: TGTGCCAGCAGCCGGACTAGCGGGGGATCCTACGATGAGCAGTTCTTC. The encoded protein is CASSRTSGGSYDEQFF.

This clonotype occurred many times. The chain employs TRBV6-5 and TRBJ1-2; TRBD1 is a possible D gene (6 bases). This CDR3 contains 12 residues. V lost 6 bases, J lost 5 bases, and 10 bases lay in between. In germline, CDR1 is MNHEY, CDR2 SVGAGI. In nucleotides, the CDR3 is TGTGCCAGCAGGGCAGGGGAGTATGGCTACACCTTC. Translation gives CASRAGEYGYTF.

The chain is built from TRBV20-1 and TRBJ1-2; 7 nucleotides match TRBD1. Looked up from germline, CDR1 is DFQATT and CDR2 is SNEGSKA (reference sequence). This CDR3 region has 15 residues. V gave up 0 bases and J gave up 0 bases; unmatched junction bases: 4. CDR3 in amino acids: CSARDRQGANYGYTF. CDR3 in DNA: TGCAGTGCTAGAGATAGGCAGGGGGCTAACTATGGCTACACCTTC.

The chain uses TRBV27 and TRBJ1-1; D is undetermined. This CDR3 has 14 amino acids. The V end lost 3 bases, the J end lost 5 bases, and 13 bases lay between the germline ends. Germline CDR1 MNHEY, CDR2 SMNVEV (reference sequence). The CDR3 sequence: CASSFMGGITEAFF. CDR3 nucleotides: TGTGCCAGCAGTTTTATGGGTGGGATAACTGAAGCTTTCTTT.

The chain combines TRBV7-2 with TRBJ2-4; D uncertain. Germline V gene data show CDR1 as SGHTA and CDR2 as FQGNSA. The CDR3 sequence is 15 residues long. V shed 2 bases and J shed 2 bases, with 10 bases lying between them. The CDR3 spells CASSLHDLSKNIQYF. The CDR3 DNA is TGTGCCAGCAGCTTACATGACTTATCCAAAAACATTCAGTACTTC.

The chain has TRBV20-1 and TRBJ2-5; D might be TRBD2 (6 bases). The CDR3 runs to 13 residues. Germline V gene data show CDR1 as DFQATT and CDR2 as SNEGSKA (reference sequence). V dropped 0 bases and J dropped 5 bases, with 10 bases sitting between them. CDR3 nucleotide sequence: TGCAGTGCTAGAGAAAGGACTACGGAGACCCAGTACTTC. Its protein is CSARERTTETQYF.

This clonotype has just a few counts. The chain combines TRBV6-9 with TRBJ2-5, with TRBD2 matching 9 bases. CDR1 is MNHGY, CDR2 SVAAGI, per germline. The CDR3 spans 20 residues. J gave up 5 bases and V 3 bases, and 22 bases lay outside the gene matches. This chain's CDR3 is CASSYQPPASGESLWETQYF. CDR3 bases: TGTGCCAGCAGTTACCAACCCCCGGCTAGCGGGGAGAGTTTGTGGGAGACCCAGTACTTC.

This chain uses TRBV11-2 with TRBJ2-1; D not resolved. The V and J ends lost 4 bases and 0 bases respectively, with 22 bases between them. This CDR3 has 19 residues. Germline CDR1 and CDR2: SGHAT and FQNNGV. Here the CDR3 reads CASSWTQGLAQFSYNEQFF. The CDR3 bases are TGTGCCAGCAGCTGGACGCAAGGATTGGCGCAGTTCTCCTACAATGAGCAGTTCTTC.

This clonotype was found a few times. The chain combines TRBV9 with TRBJ1-4, with 7 positions matching TRBD1. Per the germline V gene, CDR1 is SGDLS and CDR2 is YYNGEE. The CDR3 is 19 residues long. With V trimmed by 0 bases and J by 0 bases, 11 bases remained unmatched. CDR3 coding DNA: TGTGCCAGCAGCGTAGGTTCAACAGGGGCAATGGCAACTAATGAAAAACTGTTTTTT. Residues: CASSVGSTGAMATNEKLFF.

The V call is TRBV29-1, the J call TRBJ1-1; TRBD1 aligns across 7 bases. This CDR3 spans 12 amino acids. Germline V gene sequence: CDR1 SQVTM, CDR2 ANQGSEA. V shed 5 bases and J 7 bases; nucleotides not matched to a gene: 7. The CDR3 DNA follows: TGCAGCGTTACCGGACAGGTGATTGAAGCTTTCTTT. Protein product: CSVTGQVIEAFF.

This clonotype turned up a few times. The V gene is TRBV7-2, the J gene TRBJ2-3; 7 bases match TRBD1. CDR1 is SGHTA, CDR2 FQGNSA, per germline. Germline trimming cut 5 bases from V and 10 bases from J; bases unmatched to any gene: 9. This CDR3 is 13 amino acids long. The chain's CDR3 is CASSGSGQVAQYF. The CDR3 bases are TGTGCCAGCAGCGGCTCCGGACAGGTGGCGCAGTATTTT.

The rearrangement uses TRBV2 and TRBJ1-2; no firm D call. From germline, CDR1 is SNHLY and CDR2 FYNNEI. CDR3 length equals 12 residues. Trimming shortened V by 7 bases and J by 7 bases, and 13 bases separated the two germline ends. The CDR3 loop is CASTGVGPGYTF. The CDR3 DNA sequence: TGTGCCAGCACTGGTGTGGGCCCTGGCTACACCTTC.

The rearrangement joins TRBV3-1 to TRBJ1-5; TRBD1 matches at 9 bases. Trimming cost V 7 bases and J 7 bases; bases outside gene matches: 8. The V gene's germline CDR1 is LGHDT and CDR2 YNNKEL (reference sequence). CDR3 size: 14 residues. CDR3 sequence: CASTQGAGKQPQHF. CDR3 sequence (DNA): TGTGCCAGCACACAGGGGGCCGGAAAACAGCCCCAGCATTTT.

This clonotype was recorded many times. The chain combines TRBV9 with TRBJ2-3; no clear D. Germline V lookup: CDR1 SGDLS, CDR2 YYNGEE. Trimming removed 6 bases from V and 2 bases from J, with 10 bases in between. The CDR3 extends over 13 amino acids. CDR3 residues: CASNKGFTDTQYF. For the CDR3, the DNA is TGTGCCAGCAATAAGGGCTTCACAGATACGCAGTATTTT.

The table lists this clonotype with a few counts. This rearrangement joins TRBV28 to TRBJ1-1; TRBD1 might be the D (5 bases). The CDR3 consists of 14 residues. Germline CDR1 reads MDHEN; CDR2 reads SYDVKM. V was shortened by 6 bases and J by 4 bases, with 15 bases between the two germline ends. CDR3 loop: CASSPIPGGTEAFF. The DNA for the CDR3 is TGTGCCAGCAGCCCCATACCGGGGGGCACTGAAGCTTTCTTT.

J is TRBJ2-1 and V is TRBV27; weak D call: TRBD1 (6 bases). The V gene lost 6 bases and the J gene lost 0 bases, with 15 bases spanning the gap. This CDR3 comprises 16 residues. Germline V gene sequence: CDR1 MNHEY, CDR2 SMNVEV (reference sequence). The CDR3 DNA reads as TGTGCCAGCAGGCTCTCGCAGGGGAGCTCCTACAATGAGCAGTTCTTC. The encoded protein is CASRLSQGSSYNEQFF.

The CDR3 DNA reads as TGCGCCAGTTCGGACTTATGGCCTCGCGGGGCCAACGTCCTGACTTTC. It yields the protein CASSDLWPRGANVLTF. V gene TRBV5-1 combines with J gene TRBJ2-6; a weak D match, TRBD2 (5 bases). CDR1 and CDR2 from the germline V gene are SGHRS and YFSETQ. The CDR3 totals 16 residues. V lost 8 bases to trimming and J lost 4 bases, with 19 bases between them.